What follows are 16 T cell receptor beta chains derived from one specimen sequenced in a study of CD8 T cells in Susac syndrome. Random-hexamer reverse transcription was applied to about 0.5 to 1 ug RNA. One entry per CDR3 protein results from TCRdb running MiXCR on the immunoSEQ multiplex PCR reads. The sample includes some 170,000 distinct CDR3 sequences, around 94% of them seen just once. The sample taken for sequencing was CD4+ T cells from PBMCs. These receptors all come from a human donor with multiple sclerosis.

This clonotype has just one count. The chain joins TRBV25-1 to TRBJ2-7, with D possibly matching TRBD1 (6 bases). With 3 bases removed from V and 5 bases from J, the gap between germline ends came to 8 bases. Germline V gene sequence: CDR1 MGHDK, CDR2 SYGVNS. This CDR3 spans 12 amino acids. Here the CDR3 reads CASSEGHHEQYF. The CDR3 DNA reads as TGTGCCAGCAGTGAGGGACACCACGAGCAGTACTTC.

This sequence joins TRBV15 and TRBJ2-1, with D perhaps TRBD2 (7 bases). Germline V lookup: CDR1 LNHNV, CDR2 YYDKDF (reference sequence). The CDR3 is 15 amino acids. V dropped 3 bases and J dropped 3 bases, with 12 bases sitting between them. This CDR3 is CATSRRGTNYNEQFF. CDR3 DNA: TGTGCCACCAGCAGGAGGGGGACTAACTACAATGAGCAGTTCTTC.

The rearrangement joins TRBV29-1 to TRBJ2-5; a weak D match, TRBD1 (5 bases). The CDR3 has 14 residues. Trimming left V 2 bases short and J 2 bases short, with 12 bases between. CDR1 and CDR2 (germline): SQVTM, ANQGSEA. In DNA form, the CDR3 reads TGCAGCGTTGAATGGCAGGACAAACAAGAGACCCAGTACTTC. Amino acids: CSVEWQDKQETQYF.

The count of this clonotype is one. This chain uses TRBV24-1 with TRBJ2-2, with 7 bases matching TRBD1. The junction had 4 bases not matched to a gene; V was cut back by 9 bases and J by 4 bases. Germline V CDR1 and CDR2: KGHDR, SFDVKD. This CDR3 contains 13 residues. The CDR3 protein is CATYRDSTGELFF. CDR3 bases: TGTGCCACCTACCGGGACAGCACCGGGGAGCTGTTTTTT.

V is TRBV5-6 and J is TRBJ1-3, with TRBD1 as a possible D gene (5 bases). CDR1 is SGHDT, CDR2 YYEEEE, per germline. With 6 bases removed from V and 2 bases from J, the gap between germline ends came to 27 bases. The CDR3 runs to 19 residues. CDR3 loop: CASTRGTPSPVQPGNTIYF. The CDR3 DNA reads TGTGCCAGCACCCGAGGGACGCCATCCCCCGTACAGCCTGGAAACACCATATATTTT.

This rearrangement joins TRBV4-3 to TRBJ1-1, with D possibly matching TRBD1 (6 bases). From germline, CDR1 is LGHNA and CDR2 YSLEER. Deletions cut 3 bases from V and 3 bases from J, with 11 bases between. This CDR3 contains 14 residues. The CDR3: CASSHTNRDTEAFF. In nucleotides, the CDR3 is TGCGCCAGCAGCCACACTAACAGGGACACTGAAGCTTTCTTT.

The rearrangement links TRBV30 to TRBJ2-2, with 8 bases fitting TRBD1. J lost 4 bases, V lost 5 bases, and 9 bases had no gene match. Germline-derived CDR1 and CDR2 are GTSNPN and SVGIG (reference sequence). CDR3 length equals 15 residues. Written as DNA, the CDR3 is TGTGCCTGGGACAGGGGCTCACTTTTCACCGGGGAGCTGTTTTTT. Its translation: CAWDRGSLFTGELFF. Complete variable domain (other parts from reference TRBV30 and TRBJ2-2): SQTIHQWPATLVQPVGSPLSLECTVEGTSNPNLYWYRQAAGRGLQLLFYSVGIGQISSEVPQNLSASRPQDRQFILSSKKLLLSDSGFYLCAWDRGSLFTGELFFGEGSRLTVL.

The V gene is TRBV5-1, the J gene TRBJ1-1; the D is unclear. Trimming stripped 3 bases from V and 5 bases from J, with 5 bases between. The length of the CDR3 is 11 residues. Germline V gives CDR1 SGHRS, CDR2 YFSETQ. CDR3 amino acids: CASSSSTEAFF. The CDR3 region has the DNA TGCGCCAGCAGCTCGTCTACTGAAGCTTTCTTT. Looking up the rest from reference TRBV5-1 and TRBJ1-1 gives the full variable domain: KAGVTQTPRYLIKTRGQQVTLSCSPISGHRSVSWYQQTPGQGLQFLFEYFSETQRNKGNFPGRFSGRQFSNSRSEMNVSTLELGDSALYLCASSSSTEAFFGQGTRLTVV.

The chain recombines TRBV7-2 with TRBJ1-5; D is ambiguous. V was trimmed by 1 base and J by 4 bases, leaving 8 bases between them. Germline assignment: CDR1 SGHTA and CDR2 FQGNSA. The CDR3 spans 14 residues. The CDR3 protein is CASSLDPGNQPQHF. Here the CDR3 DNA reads TGTGCCAGCAGCTTAGATCCCGGGAATCAGCCCCAGCATTTT.

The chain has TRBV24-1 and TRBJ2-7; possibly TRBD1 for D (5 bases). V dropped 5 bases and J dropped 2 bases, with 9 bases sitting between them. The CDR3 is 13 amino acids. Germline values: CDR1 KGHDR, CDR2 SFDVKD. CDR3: CATSAGATYEQYF. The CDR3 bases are TGTGCCACCAGTGCTGGGGCCACCTACGAGCAGTACTTC.

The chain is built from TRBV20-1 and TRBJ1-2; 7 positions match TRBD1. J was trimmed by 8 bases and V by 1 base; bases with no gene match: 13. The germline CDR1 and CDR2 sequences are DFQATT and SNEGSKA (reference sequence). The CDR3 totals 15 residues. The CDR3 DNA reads TGCAGTGCTAGAGGGGGGCAGGGGGGCCCCTGGGGCTACACCTTC. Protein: CSARGGQGGPWGYTF.

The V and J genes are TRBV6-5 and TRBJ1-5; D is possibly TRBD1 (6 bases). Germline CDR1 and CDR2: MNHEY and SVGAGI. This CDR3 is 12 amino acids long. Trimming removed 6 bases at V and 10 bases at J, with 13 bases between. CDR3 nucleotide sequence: TGTGCCAGCAGACGGGACATCGGACCCCAGCATTTT. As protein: CASRRDIGPQHF.

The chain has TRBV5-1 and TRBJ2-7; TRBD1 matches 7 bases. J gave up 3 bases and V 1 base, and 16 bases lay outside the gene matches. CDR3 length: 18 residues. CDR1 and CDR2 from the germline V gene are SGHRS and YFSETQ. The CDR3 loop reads CASSLFLSIRDSFYEQYF. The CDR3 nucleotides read TGCGCCAGCAGCTTGTTTCTCTCGATCCGGGACAGTTTCTACGAGCAGTACTTC.

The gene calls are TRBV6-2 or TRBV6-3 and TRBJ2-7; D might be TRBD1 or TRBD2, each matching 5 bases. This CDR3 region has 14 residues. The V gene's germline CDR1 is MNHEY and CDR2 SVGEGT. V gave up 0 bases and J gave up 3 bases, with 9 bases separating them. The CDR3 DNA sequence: TGTGCCAGCAGTTACTCCGGGGCCCTCTACGAGCAGTACTTC. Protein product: CASSYSGALYEQYF.

The CDR3 region is CSVYGPDPTSSEQYF. In DNA, the CDR3 is TGCAGCGTTTATGGACCGGACCCTACATCGAGCGAGCAGTACTTC. The chain has TRBV29-1 and TRBJ2-7, with no clear D. This CDR3 comprises 15 residues. V was trimmed by 5 bases and J by 6 bases, leaving 23 bases between them. The germline V gene has CDR1 SQVTM and CDR2 ANQGSEA.

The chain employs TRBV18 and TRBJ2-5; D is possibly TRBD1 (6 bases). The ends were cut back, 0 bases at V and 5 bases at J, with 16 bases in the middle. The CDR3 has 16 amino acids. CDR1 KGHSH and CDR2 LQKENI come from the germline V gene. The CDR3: CASSPPSTGLEETQYF. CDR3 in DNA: TGTGCCAGCTCACCACCGAGCACAGGGCTCGAGGAGACCCAGTACTTC.